These T cell receptor beta chains were read from a single sample in a study. MiXCR was run by TCRdb on the RT-PCR reads, yielding one entry per CDR3 protein. The sample lists around 700,000 distinct CDR3 sequences, 12% to 15% occurring once. Sequencing used memory CD4+ T cells from blood. The receptor source for this set is a female donor in good health, serving as a healthy control. Each CDR3 is given with its conserved first and last residue. A D gene is named only where the DNA matches it firmly. Clone size is shown for a subset of rows, as once, few, many or a class of expanded clone.

j_call clone_size v_call d_call cdr3_nt cdr3_aa
TRBJ1-1 - TRBV9 - TGTGCCAGCAGCTCACAGGTCTCATCTCCTGAAGCTTTCTTT CASSSQVSSPEAFF
TRBJ2-7 - TRBV10-1 TRBD2 TGCGCCAGCAGTGGAGTTCGGCGGGGGAGCTCCTACGAGCAGTACTTC CASSGVRRGSSYEQYF
TRBJ1-2 many TRBV30 TRBD1 TGTGCCTGGACCCCCAGGGGGAGATACACCTTC CAWTPRGRYTF
TRBJ2-2 many TRBV5-1 - TGCGCCAGCAGCTTGGTCGGAGGGGACACCGGGGAGCTGTTTTTT CASSLVGGDTGELFF
TRBJ2-1 few TRBV11-2 - TGTGCCAGCAGCTCGGGGAAAAAAGGAGGGGGCAACTCCTACAATGAGCAGTTCTTC CASSSGKKGGGNSYNEQFF
TRBJ2-3 - TRBV14 - TGTGCCAGCAGCCAACAGTCCACAGATACGCAGTATTTT CASSQQSTDTQYF
TRBJ2-6 - TRBV12-3/TRBV12-4 - TGTGCCAGCAGTTTGGGACGGCCCTCTGGGGCCAACGTCCTGACTTTC CASSLGRPSGANVLTF
TRBJ2-1 - TRBV5-1 - TGCGCCAGCAGCTTGGATTGGGGGTACGGTGAGCAGTTCTTC CASSLDWGYGEQFF
TRBJ2-3 - TRBV24-1 - TGTGCCACCAAACAGGCTAGCACAGATACGCAGTATTTT CATKQASTDTQYF
TRBJ2-3 - TRBV3-1 - TGTGCCAGCAGCCAGGGCCGAATGACCAATACGCAGTATTTT CASSQGRMTNTQYF
TRBJ2-5 - TRBV3-1 TRBD1 TGTGCCAGCAGCCAATTTGGACAGGTGACACGAGCGGCCCAGTACTTC CASSQFGQVTRAAQYF
TRBJ2-1 - TRBV20-1 - TGCAGTGCTAGAGCCGGCAGCAACAATGAGCAGTTCTTC CSARAGSNNEQFF
TRBJ1-4 - TRBV5-1 - TGCGCCAGCAGGCCGGAGGTAACTAATGAAAAACTGTTTTTT CASRPEVTNEKLFF
TRBJ1-4 few TRBV7-2 TRBD1 TGTGCCAGCAGCTTATCGGGACAGGAAAAACTGTTTTTT CASSLSGQEKLFF
TRBJ1-1 - TRBV4-3 TRBD1 TGCGCCAGCAGCCAAGCCGACAGGGATGTAACTGAAGCTTTCTTT CASSQADRDVTEAFF
TRBJ1-1 many TRBV12-3/TRBV12-4 TRBD1 TGTGCCAGCAGTTGGACAGGGAAAGGGACTGAAGCTTTCTTT CASSWTGKGTEAFF
TRBJ1-5 few TRBV28 - TGTGCCAGCAGTCCCCTCGGGCAGGGAGGTCAGCCCCAGCATTTT CASSPLGQGGQPQHF
TRBJ2-1 few TRBV11-3 - TGTGCCAGCAGCTTCAGCGGACAAGAGCAGTCCTTC CASSFSGQEQSF
TRBJ1-2 many TRBV12-3/TRBV12-4 - TGTGCCAGCAGCGCCGCGACAGGAACCTATGGCTACACCTTC CASSAATGTYGYTF
TRBJ1-1 few TRBV9 - TGTGCCAGCAGCGTGGTCAGCCAGAACACTGAAGCTTTCTTT CASSVVSQNTEAFF
TRBJ1-1 many TRBV7-2 - TGTGCCAGCAGCCCATGGGGTTTGGGTACCACTGAAGCTTTCTTT CASSPWGLGTTEAFF
TRBJ2-5 - TRBV6-6 TRBD1 TGTGCCAGCAGTTACGATAGAGACAGGGAAGAGACCCAGTACTTC CASSYDRDREETQYF
TRBJ1-5 few TRBV6-6 TRBD1 TGTGCCAGCAGTTACTCGGGACAGGGGGACAATCAGCCCCAGCATTTT CASSYSGQGDNQPQHF
TRBJ2-2 - TRBV20-1 - TGCAGTGTCATGACGAACACCGGGGAGCTGTTTTTT CSVMTNTGELFF
TRBJ1-2 few TRBV7-9 TRBD1 TGTGCCAGCAGCAGTGGACAGGGCCGCTTTGAGATGCACACCTTC CASSSGQGRFEMHTF
TRBJ2-1 few TRBV7-9 TRBD1 TGTGCCATACAGTCCGGGACAGGGACCTGCAATGAGCAGTTCTTC CAIQSGTGTCNEQFF
TRBJ1-6 few TRBV27 - TGTGCCAGCAGTCGAGTACAGGGAGGCAGTTCACCCCTCCACTTT CASSRVQGGSSPLHF
TRBJ2-3 - TRBV20-1 TRBD2 TGCAGTGCTAGTGGGGGGGGACTAGCGGGAGTGGGTACGCAGTATTTT CSASGGGLAGVGTQYF
TRBJ1-2 - TRBV9 TRBD1 TGTGCCAGCAGCGGAAATAACAGGGGCGAAGGCTATGGCTACACCTTC CASSGNNRGEGYGYTF
TRBJ1-5 many TRBV12-3/TRBV12-4 - TGTGCCAGCAGCTTGGCACTGGGCAATCAGCCCCAGCATTTT CASSLALGNQPQHF
TRBJ2-5 - TRBV7-2 - TGTGCCAGCAGCTTTGGAGGCGCGGGGACCCAGTACTTC CASSFGGAGTQYF
TRBJ2-7 many TRBV7-9 - TGTGCCAGCAGCTTAGAGAGATCCGAGCAGTACTTC CASSLERSEQYF
TRBJ2-1 many TRBV6-2/TRBV6-3 - TGTGCCAGCAGGCACTCTAATTCTCAGGATGAGCAGTTCTTC CASRHSNSQDEQFF
TRBJ2-7 many TRBV20-1 - TGCAGTGTCCTCCCTGGGGGGCGGGAGTACCCCGAGCAGTACTTC CSVLPGGREYPEQYF
TRBJ2-1 - TRBV7-2 TRBD2 TGTGCCAGCAGCTTAGTTGGACTAGCGGGAGCGGGTGAGCAGTTCTTC CASSLVGLAGAGEQFF
TRBJ1-5 - TRBV20-1 - TGCAGTGCAAGGGACACAGCAGATCAGCCCCAGCATTTT CSARDTADQPQHF
TRBJ2-5 - TRBV20-1 TRBD2 TGCAGTGCTAGAGGCCCTACTTACAGCGGGAGGAGGGAGACCCAGTACTTC CSARGPTYSGRRETQYF
TRBJ2-7 few TRBV6-2/TRBV6-3 TRBD2 TGTGCCAGCAGTCCGGGACTAGCGGGCCTCCGGCAGTACTTC CASSPGLAGLRQYF
TRBJ2-1 - TRBV11-3 TRBD2 TGTGCCAGCAGCTCACTGACTAGCGGGAGTTCAAATGAGCAGTTCTTC CASSSLTSGSSNEQFF
TRBJ2-1 few TRBV10-3 TRBD2 TGTGCCATCGGGACTATTTACAATGAGCAGTTCTTC CAIGTIYNEQFF
TRBJ1-1 - TRBV7-3 TRBD1 TGTGCCAGCAGCTCTACTGGCAGGGGGCAAGTCGGAGCTTTCTTT CASSSTGRGQVGAFF